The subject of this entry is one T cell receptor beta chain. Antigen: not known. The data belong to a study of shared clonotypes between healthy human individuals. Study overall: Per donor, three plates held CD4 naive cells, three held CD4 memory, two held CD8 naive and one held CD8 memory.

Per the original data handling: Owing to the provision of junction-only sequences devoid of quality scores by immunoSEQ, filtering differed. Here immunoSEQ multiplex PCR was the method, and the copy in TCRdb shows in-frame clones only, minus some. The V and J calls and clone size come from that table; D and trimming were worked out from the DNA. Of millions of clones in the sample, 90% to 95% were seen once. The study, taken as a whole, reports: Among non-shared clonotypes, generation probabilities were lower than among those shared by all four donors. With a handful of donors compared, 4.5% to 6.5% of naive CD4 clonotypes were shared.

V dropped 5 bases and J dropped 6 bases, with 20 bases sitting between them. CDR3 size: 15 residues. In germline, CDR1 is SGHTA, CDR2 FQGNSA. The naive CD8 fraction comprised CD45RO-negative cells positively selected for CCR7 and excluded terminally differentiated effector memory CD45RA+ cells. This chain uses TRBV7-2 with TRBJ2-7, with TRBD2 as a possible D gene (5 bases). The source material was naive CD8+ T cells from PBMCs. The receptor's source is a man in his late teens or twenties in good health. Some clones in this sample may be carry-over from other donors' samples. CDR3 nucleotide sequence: TGTGCCAGCAGCCCGGGGTTTACCTCTAGTTCCGAGCAGTACTTC. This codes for CASSPGFTSSSEQYF.